The 27 T cell receptor beta chains presented below share a single source sample, sequenced in a study of shared clonotypes between healthy human individuals. Repertoires were generated with immunoSEQ multiplex PCR, while TCRdb's copy carries only in-frame clones and drops some. This table has some 1.4 million clones, roughly 95% appearing once. Sequencing was done on a sample of naive CD4+ T cells sorted from blood. As for subset: CD45RA+ positively selected. These receptors were collected from a man aged 25-40 years in good health.

The chain carries TRBV28 and TRBJ2-7, with D perhaps given as TRBD1 or TRBD2 (5 bases each). Germline-derived CDR1 and CDR2 are MDHEN and SYDVKM. This CDR3 has 15 amino acids. Trimming cost V 1 base and J 1 base, with 11 bases left between them. The CDR3 DNA is TGTGCCAGCAGTTTATTTGGGGGTAGATCCTACGAGCAGTACTTC. Residues: CASSLFGGRSYEQYF.

This chain links TRBV27 with TRBJ1-5; perhaps TRBD1 as D (5 bases). Trimming pared 2 bases from V and 4 bases from J, leaving 12 bases between. The CDR3 runs 15 residues. Germline V CDR1 and CDR2: MNHEY, SMNVEV (reference sequence). In DNA, the CDR3 is TGTGCCAGCAGTTTAGTGGGGAAGGGGAATCAGCCCCAGCATTTT. Protein sequence: CASSLVGKGNQPQHF.

This clone was recorded only once. This CDR3 is CASSLAVGRSSGNTIYF. For the CDR3, the DNA is TGTGCCAGCAGCTTAGCGGTCGGCAGGAGCTCTGGAAACACCATATATTTT. V usage is TRBV11-2 and J usage is TRBJ1-3; D gene unclear. V was shortened by 1 base and J by 0 bases, with 13 bases between the two germline ends. This CDR3 has 17 residues. Germline V gene sequence: CDR1 SGHAT, CDR2 FQNNGV.

The genes are TRBV18 and TRBJ1-3; D gene uncertain. V lost 3 bases, J lost 4 bases, and 7 bases lay in between. The germline V gene encodes CDR1 KGHSH and CDR2 LQKENI. There are 13 residues in the CDR3. As DNA, the CDR3 is TGTGCCAGCTCACCTCTGGGGGGAAACACCATATATTTT. Protein product: CASSPLGGNTIYF.

This clone was counted a single time. Different DNA sequences within this sample yield the same CDR3. V usage is TRBV5-1 and J usage is TRBJ1-1, with 7 bases fitting TRBD1. This CDR3 is 15 amino acids long. V was clipped by 4 bases and J by 0 bases; unmatched bases: 6. Germline-derived CDR1 and CDR2 are SGHRS and YFSETQ. CDR3: CASSPQTGMNTEAFF. In DNA form, the CDR3 reads TGCGCCAGCAGCCCCCAGACAGGGATGAACACTGAAGCTTTCTTT.

The chain combines TRBV19 with TRBJ2-3; 9 nucleotides agree with TRBD1. V gave up 6 bases and J gave up 8 bases; unmatched junction bases: 12. Germline CDR1 is LNHDA and CDR2 is SQIVND (reference sequence). This CDR3 is 15 amino acids long. In DNA, the CDR3 is TGTGCCAGTAGGGAATACAGGGGGCTCTCGGCTACGCAGTATTTT. Amino acid sequence: CASREYRGLSATQYF.

CDR3 in amino acids: CASKRLAGGPDTQYF. For the CDR3, the DNA is TGTGCCAGCAAGCGATTAGCGGGAGGGCCGGATACGCAGTATTTT. The chain employs TRBV6-1 and TRBJ2-3; 11 nucleotides line up with TRBD2. CDR3 length equals 15 residues. After removal of 7 bases from V and 6 bases from J, the junction contained 9 bases not matched to a gene. Germline V lookup: CDR1 MNHNS, CDR2 SASEGT.

This chain connects TRBV7-9 to TRBJ1-1; D is perhaps TRBD1 (5 bases). The CDR3 is made up of 14 amino acids. V lost 1 base to trimming and J lost 5 bases, with 11 bases between them. Germline CDR1 SEHNR, CDR2 FQNEAQ (reference sequence). In DNA form, the CDR3 reads TGTGCCAGCAGCTTAGAGTCCCGGGGGACTGAAGCTTTCTTT. Its translation: CASSLESRGTEAFF.

This chain connects TRBV5-4 to TRBJ2-1, with 12 bases fitting TRBD2. The CDR3 extends over 14 amino acids. V dropped 4 bases and J dropped 5; count of bases not matched to a gene: 1. Germline V CDR1 and CDR2: SGHNT, YYREEE (reference sequence). CDR3 protein: CASSRLAGDNEQFF. The CDR3, as DNA: TGTGCCAGCAGCCGACTAGCGGGAGACAATGAGCAGTTCTTC.

This sequence joins TRBV6-5 and TRBJ1-3, with TRBD1 matching 10 bases. The germline CDR1 and CDR2 sequences are MNHEY and SVGAGI. The CDR3 is 16 amino acids. The V gene end was trimmed by 4 bases and the J gene end by 0 bases; junction bases not matched to a gene: 3. The CDR3 protein is CASSLTGGSSGNTIYF. CDR3 nucleotide sequence: TGTGCCAGCAGTTTGACAGGGGGCTCCTCTGGAAACACCATATATTTT.

V is TRBV18 and J is TRBJ2-7, with a possible D match to TRBD2 (5 bases). The germline V gene encodes CDR1 KGHSH and CDR2 LQKENI. Trimming stripped 2 bases from V and 4 bases from J, with 15 bases between. The CDR3 has 15 amino acids. CDR3 amino acids: CASSPYVGPGYEQYF. DNA for the CDR3: TGTGCCAGCTCACCATACGTGGGCCCGGGGTACGAGCAGTACTTC.

V usage is TRBV19 and J usage is TRBJ2-1; weak D call: TRBD2 (6 bases). The CDR3 consists of 15 residues. V gave up 4 bases and J gave up 8 bases, with 18 bases separating them. Germline assignment: CDR1 LNHDA and CDR2 SQIVND (reference sequence). The CDR3 DNA follows: TGTGCCAGTAGTAACCTGGAGGGTCAGACCTATGAGCAGTTCTTC. Protein sequence: CASSNLEGQTYEQFF.

The chain carries TRBV4-3 and TRBJ2-1, with a possible D match to TRBD2 (5 bases). The CDR3 consists of 14 residues. Per germline, CDR1 LGHNA and CDR2 YSLEER. V was trimmed by 5 bases and J by 13 bases, leaving 21 bases between them. This CDR3 is CASSEVAAGLVQFF. The CDR3 coding sequence is TGCGCCAGCAGCGAGGTCGCCGCTGGACTGGTTCAGTTCTTC.

This clone was seen a single time. The chain recombines TRBV6-1 with TRBJ1-3, with D uncertain. The germline V and J ends were trimmed by 2 bases and 0 bases, with 8 bases remaining between them. Germline CDR1 reads MNHNS; CDR2 reads SASEGT. The length of the CDR3 is 15 residues. The CDR3 is CASSETSLSGNTIYF. CDR3 coding DNA: TGTGCCAGCAGTGAAACAAGCCTCTCTGGAAACACCATATATTTT.

The gene calls are TRBV18 and TRBJ2-7; 7 positions agree with TRBD1. Germline CDR1 KGHSH, CDR2 LQKENI. The CDR3 has 18 residues. The junction had 16 bases not matched to a gene; V was cut back by 3 bases and J by 2 bases. CDR3 region: CASSPLSLQGRVAYEQYF. CDR3 nucleotides: TGTGCCAGCTCACCCCTCAGTTTACAGGGGCGCGTCGCCTACGAGCAGTACTTC.

V gene TRBV5-5 combines with J gene TRBJ2-7; 8 bases line up with TRBD2. V lost 4 bases, J lost 3 bases, and 12 bases stayed unmatched. CDR3 size: 16 residues. CDR1 is SGHKS and CDR2 is YYEKEE in the germline V gene (reference sequence). CDR3 sequence: CASSTTSGSTRYEQYF. The CDR3 region has the DNA TGTGCCAGCAGCACAACTAGCGGATCAACCCGCTACGAGCAGTACTTC.

The V and J genes are TRBV7-6 and TRBJ2-1; 9 bases line up with TRBD1. Germline loops: CDR1 SGHVS, CDR2 FNYEAQ. V lost 5 bases and J lost 10; bases outside the gene matches: 18. The CDR3 length is 17 residues. CDR3 nucleotide sequence: TGTGCCAGCAGCACATATACCGGGACAGGGAGGCTAAGAGAGCAGTTCTTC. Its translation: CASSTYTGTGRLREQFF. Based on the CDR3 plus reference TRBV7-6 and TRBJ2-1, the full variable domain is GAGVSQSPRYKVTKRGQDVALRCDPISGHVSLYWYRQALGQGPEFLTYFNYEAQQDKSGLPNDRFSAERPEGSISTLTIQRTEQRDSAMYRCASSTYTGTGRLREQFFGPGTRLTVL.

CDR3 nucleotides: TGTGCCAGCAGTAAGACAGGAGCCTGGGATGAGCAGTTCTTC. Translating it yields CASSKTGAWDEQFF. This sequence joins TRBV6-1 and TRBJ2-1; maybe TRBD1 (6 bases). CDR3 length: 14 residues. Germline V gene lookup returns CDR1 MNHNS and CDR2 SASEGT. Trimming cost V 5 bases and J 8 bases, with 16 bases left between them.

The chain combines TRBV6-4 with TRBJ2-6; D uncertain. Per germline, CDR1 MRHNA and CDR2 SNTAGT. V lost 6 bases, J lost 0 bases, and 9 bases lay in between. The CDR3 loop spans 15 amino acids. The CDR3 region is CASSPAASGANVLTF. The CDR3 DNA sequence: TGTGCCAGCAGCCCCGCGGCCTCTGGGGCCAACGTCCTGACTTTC.

The chain combines TRBV7-2 with TRBJ2-3, with 10 nucleotides matching TRBD2. Per the germline V gene, CDR1 is SGHTA and CDR2 is FQGNSA. The CDR3 consists of 16 residues. The V segment lost 3 bases and the J segment 4 bases; nucleotides outside the gene matches: 7. CDR3 sequence (DNA): TGTGCCAGCAGCTTGAGTGTAGCGGGAGGAGCAGATACGCAGTATTTT. It codes for CASSLSVAGGADTQYF.

The J gene is TRBJ2-7, the V gene TRBV7-6, with D tentatively TRBD2 (5 bases). The germline V gene has CDR1 SGHVS and CDR2 FNYEAQ. V was trimmed by 5 bases and J by 7 bases, leaving 24 bases between them. The CDR3 consists of 16 residues. The CDR3 DNA follows: TGTGCCAGCAGCCCCACTCGAGGGCATCCCCTGGGGGAGCAGTACTTC. It codes for CASSPTRGHPLGEQYF. Full variable domain (rest looked up from reference TRBV7-6 and TRBJ2-7): GAGVSQSPRYKVTKRGQDVALRCDPISGHVSLYWYRQALGQGPEFLTYFNYEAQQDKSGLPNDRFSAERPEGSISTLTIQRTEQRDSAMYRCASSPTRGHPLGEQYFGPGTRLTVT.

This CDR3 is CASSVGGVTNEKLFF. The CDR3 DNA is TGTGCCAGCAGCGTAGGAGGGGTTACTAATGAAAAACTGTTTTTT. The J gene is TRBJ1-4, the V gene TRBV9; D perhaps matches TRBD1 (5 bases). The CDR3 consists of 15 residues. V was cut by 0 bases and J by 2 bases, with 8 bases left in between. Germline V gene lookup returns CDR1 SGDLS and CDR2 YYNGEE.

The chain carries TRBV15 and TRBJ1-4; 7 bases align to TRBD1. J was trimmed by 4 bases and V by 0 bases; bases with no gene match: 2. Germline loops: CDR1 LNHNV, CDR2 YYDKDF (reference sequence). The CDR3 contains 15 residues. The CDR3 sequence is CATSRDQGGNEKLFF. CDR3 nucleotide sequence: TGTGCCACCAGCAGAGATCAGGGGGGTAATGAAAAACTGTTTTTT.

This sequence joins TRBV18 and TRBJ2-3, with TRBD2 matching 15 bases. CDR1 is KGHSH, CDR2 LQKENI, per germline. V trimming: 3 bases; J trimming: 0 bases; junction bases outside the gene matches: 7. The CDR3 extends over 19 amino acids. CDR3 region: CASSPGLAGGTSSTDTQYF. The CDR3 bases are TGTGCCAGCTCACCGGGACTAGCGGGAGGTACATCTAGCACAGATACGCAGTATTTT.

This chain uses TRBV28 with TRBJ2-1, with D perhaps TRBD1 (6 bases). The CDR3 sequence is 15 residues long. The V end was cut by 6 bases, the J end by 0 bases, with 12 bases between. Germline V lookup: CDR1 MDHEN, CDR2 SYDVKM. The CDR3 protein is CASRPDRSSYNEQFF. CDR3 DNA sequence: TGTGCCAGCAGGCCCGACAGGAGCTCCTACAATGAGCAGTTCTTC.

The chain combines TRBV19 with TRBJ2-7; 7 bases are shared with TRBD1. J was trimmed by 1 base and V by 7 bases; bases with no gene match: 4. CDR3 size: 13 residues. Per germline, CDR1 LNHDA and CDR2 SQIVND (reference sequence). CDR3 sequence (DNA): TGTGCCAGTACGGGCAGGGGGTCCTACGAGCAGTACTTC. Protein product: CASTGRGSYEQYF.

The chain uses TRBV5-5 and TRBJ1-3; a possible D gene is TRBD1 (5 bases). CDR1 and CDR2 (germline): SGHKS, YYEKEE (reference sequence). This CDR3 comprises 15 residues. The V and J ends lost 4 bases and 8 bases respectively, with 19 bases between them. CDR3: CASSKIEQTGDTIYF. For the CDR3, the DNA is TGTGCCAGCAGCAAGATCGAACAGACGGGGGACACCATATATTTT.